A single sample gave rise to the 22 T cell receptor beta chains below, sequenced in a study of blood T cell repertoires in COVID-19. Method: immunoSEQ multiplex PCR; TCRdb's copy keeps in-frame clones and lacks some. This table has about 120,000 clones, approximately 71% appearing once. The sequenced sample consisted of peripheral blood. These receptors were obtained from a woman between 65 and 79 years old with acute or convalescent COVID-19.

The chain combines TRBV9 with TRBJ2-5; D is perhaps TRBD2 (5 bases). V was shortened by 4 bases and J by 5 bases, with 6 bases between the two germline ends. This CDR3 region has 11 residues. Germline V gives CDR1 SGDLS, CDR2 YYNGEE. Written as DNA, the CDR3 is TGTGCCAGCAGCAGCGGTGAGACCCAGTACTTC. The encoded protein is CASSSGETQYF.

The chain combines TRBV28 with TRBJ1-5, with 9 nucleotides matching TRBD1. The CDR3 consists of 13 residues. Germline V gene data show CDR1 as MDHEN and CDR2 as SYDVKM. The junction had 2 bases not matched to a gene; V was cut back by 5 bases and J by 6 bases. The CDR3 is CASSRQGGQPQHF. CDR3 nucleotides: TGTGCCAGCAGTCGACAGGGGGGTCAGCCCCAGCATTTT.

The chain's CDR3 is CASSEKDRTSGSYEQFF. In DNA, the CDR3 is TGTGCCAGCAGCGAAAAGGATAGGACTAGCGGGAGCTATGAGCAGTTCTTC. The chain has TRBV9 and TRBJ2-1, with TRBD2 identical over 13 bases. This CDR3 is built from 17 residues. Trimming removed 3 bases from V and 8 bases from J; junction bases left unmatched: 11. The germline CDR1 and CDR2 sequences are SGDLS and YYNGEE.

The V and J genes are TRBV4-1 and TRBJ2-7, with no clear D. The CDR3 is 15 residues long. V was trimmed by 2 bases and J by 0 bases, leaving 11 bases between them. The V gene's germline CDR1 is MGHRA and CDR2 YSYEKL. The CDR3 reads CASSQRSLSSYEQYF. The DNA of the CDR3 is TGCGCCAGCAGCCAAAGATCATTGAGCTCCTACGAGCAGTACTTC.

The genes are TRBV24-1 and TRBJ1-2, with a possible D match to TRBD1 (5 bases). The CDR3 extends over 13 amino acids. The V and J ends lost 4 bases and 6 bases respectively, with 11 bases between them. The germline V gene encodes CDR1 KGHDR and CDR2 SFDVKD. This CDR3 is CATSDPPGDGYTF. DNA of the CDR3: TGTGCCACCAGTGACCCCCCGGGGGATGGCTACACCTTC.

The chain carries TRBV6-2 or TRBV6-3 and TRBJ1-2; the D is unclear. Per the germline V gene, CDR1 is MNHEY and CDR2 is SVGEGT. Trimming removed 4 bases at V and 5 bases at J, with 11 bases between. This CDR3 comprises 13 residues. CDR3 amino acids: CASSLPSRYGYTF. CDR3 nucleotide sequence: TGTGCCAGCAGTTTGCCGAGCCGGTATGGCTACACCTTC.

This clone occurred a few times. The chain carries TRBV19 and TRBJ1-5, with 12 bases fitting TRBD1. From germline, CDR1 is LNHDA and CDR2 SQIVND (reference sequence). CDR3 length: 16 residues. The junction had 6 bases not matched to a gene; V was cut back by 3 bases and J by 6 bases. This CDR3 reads CASSIVGQGAIQPQHF. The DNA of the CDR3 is TGTGCCAGTAGTATCGTGGGACAGGGGGCCATTCAGCCCCAGCATTTT.

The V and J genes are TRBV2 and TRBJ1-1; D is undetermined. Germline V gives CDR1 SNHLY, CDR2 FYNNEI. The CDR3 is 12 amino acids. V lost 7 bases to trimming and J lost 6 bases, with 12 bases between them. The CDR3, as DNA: TGTGCCAGCACCGCAGCCGGGGCTGAAGCTTTCTTT. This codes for CASTAAGAEAFF.

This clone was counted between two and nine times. CDR3 region: CASFLSVSRTDEAFF. The CDR3 DNA follows: TGTGCCAGCTTTCTTTCCGTCAGCCGGACAGATGAAGCTTTCTTT. V is TRBV7-2 and J is TRBJ1-1, with TRBD1 as a possible D gene (6 bases). Germline loops: CDR1 SGHTA, CDR2 FQGNSA. The germline V and J ends were trimmed by 8 bases and 7 bases, with 23 bases remaining between them. The CDR3 spans 15 residues.

CDR3 nucleotides: TGTGCCAGCAGCTTGAGTGCTAGCGTTGATGAGCAGTTCTTC. Protein: CASSLSASVDEQFF. The chain carries TRBV11-2 and TRBJ2-1; D is perhaps TRBD2 (6 bases). V was clipped by 3 bases and J by 8 bases, with 14 bases between them. The CDR3 is made up of 14 amino acids. Germline values: CDR1 SGHAT, CDR2 FQNNGV. The full variable domain, in which reference TRBV11-2 and TRBJ2-1 provide the parts outside the CDR3, is EAGVAQSPRYKIIEKRQSVAFWCNPISGHATLYWYQQILGQGPKLLIQFQNNGVVDDSQLPKDRFSAERLKGVDSTLKIQPAKLEDSAVYLCASSLSASVDEQFFGPGTRLTVL.

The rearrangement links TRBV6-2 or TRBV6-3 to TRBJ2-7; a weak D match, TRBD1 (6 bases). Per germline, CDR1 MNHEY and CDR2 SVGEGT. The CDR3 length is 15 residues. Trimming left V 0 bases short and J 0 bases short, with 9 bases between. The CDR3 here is CASSYSGQLSYEQYF. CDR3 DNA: TGTGCCAGCAGTTACTCGGGACAACTCTCCTACGAGCAGTACTTC.

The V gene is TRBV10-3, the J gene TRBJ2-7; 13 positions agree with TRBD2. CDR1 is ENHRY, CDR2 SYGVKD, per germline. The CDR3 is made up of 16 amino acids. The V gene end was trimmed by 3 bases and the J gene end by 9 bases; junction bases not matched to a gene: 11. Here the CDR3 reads CAISDGFGLAGAGQYF. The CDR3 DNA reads TGTGCCATCAGTGACGGTTTTGGACTAGCGGGGGCGGGGCAGTACTTC.

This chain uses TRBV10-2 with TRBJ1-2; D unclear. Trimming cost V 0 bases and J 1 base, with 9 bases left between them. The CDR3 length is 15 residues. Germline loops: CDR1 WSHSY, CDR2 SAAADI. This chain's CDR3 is CASSESGGLNYGYTF. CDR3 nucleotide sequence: TGCGCCAGCAGTGAGTCTGGCGGACTTAACTATGGCTACACCTTC.

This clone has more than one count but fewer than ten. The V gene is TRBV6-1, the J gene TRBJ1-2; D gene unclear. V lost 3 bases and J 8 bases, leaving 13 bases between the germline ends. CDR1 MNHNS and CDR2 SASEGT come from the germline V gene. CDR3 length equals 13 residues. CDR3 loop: CASSDSYLVGYTF. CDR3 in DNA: TGTGCCAGCAGTGATAGTTATTTGGTCGGCTACACCTTC.

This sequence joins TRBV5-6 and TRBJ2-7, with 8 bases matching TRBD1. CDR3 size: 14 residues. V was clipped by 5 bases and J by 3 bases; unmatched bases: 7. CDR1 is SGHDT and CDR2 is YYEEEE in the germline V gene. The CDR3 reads CASRVGQGNYEQYF. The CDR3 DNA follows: TGTGCCAGCAGGGTAGGACAGGGCAACTACGAGCAGTACTTC.

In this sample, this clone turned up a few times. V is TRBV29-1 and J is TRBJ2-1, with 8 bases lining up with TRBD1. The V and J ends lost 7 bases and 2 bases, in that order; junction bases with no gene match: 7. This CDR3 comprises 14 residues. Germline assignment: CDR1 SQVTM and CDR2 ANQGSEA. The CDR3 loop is CSAPRTGTYNEQFF. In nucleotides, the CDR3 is TGCAGCGCGCCTAGGACAGGGACCTACAATGAGCAGTTCTTC.

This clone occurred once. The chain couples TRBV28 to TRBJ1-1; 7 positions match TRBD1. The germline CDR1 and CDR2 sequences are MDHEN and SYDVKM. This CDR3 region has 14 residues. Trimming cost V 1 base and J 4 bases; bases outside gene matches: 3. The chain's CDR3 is CASSLSTGVTEAFF. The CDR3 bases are TGTGCCAGCAGTTTATCTACAGGGGTCACTGAAGCTTTCTTT. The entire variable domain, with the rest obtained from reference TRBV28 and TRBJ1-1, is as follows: DVKVTQSSRYLVKRTGEKVFLECVQDMDHENMFWYRQDPGLGLRLIYFSYDVKMKEKGDIPEGYSVSREKKERFSLILESASTNQTSMYLCASSLSTGVTEAFFGQGTRLTVV.

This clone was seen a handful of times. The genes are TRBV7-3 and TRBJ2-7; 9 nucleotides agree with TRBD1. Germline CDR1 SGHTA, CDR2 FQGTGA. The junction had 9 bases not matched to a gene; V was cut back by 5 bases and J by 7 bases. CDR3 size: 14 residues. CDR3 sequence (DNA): TGTGCCAGCAGCCTCGGGACAGGGAGCGTGGAGCAGTACTTC. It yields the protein CASSLGTGSVEQYF.

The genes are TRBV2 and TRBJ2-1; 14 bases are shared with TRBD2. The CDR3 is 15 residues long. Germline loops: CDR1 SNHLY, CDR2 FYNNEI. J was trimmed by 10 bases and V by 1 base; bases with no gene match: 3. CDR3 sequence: CASSEVGLAGGEQFF. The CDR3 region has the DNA TGTGCCAGCAGTGAAGTAGGACTAGCGGGAGGCGAGCAGTTCTTC.

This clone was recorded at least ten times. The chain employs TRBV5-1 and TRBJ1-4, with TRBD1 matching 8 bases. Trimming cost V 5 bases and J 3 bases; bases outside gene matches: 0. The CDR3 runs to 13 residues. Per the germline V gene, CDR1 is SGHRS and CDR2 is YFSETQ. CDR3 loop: CASRDRANEKLFF. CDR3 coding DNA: TGCGCCAGCAGGGACAGGGCTAATGAAAAACTGTTTTTT. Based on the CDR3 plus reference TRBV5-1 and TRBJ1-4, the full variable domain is KAGVTQTPRYLIKTRGQQVTLSCSPISGHRSVSWYQQTPGQGLQFLFEYFSETQRNKGNFPGRFSGRQFSNSRSEMNVSTLELGDSALYLCASRDRANEKLFFGSGTQLSVL.

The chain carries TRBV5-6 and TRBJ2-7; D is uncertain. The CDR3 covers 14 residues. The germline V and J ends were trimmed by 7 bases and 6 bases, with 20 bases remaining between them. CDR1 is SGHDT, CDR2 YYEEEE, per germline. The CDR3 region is CASANTLDTIEQYF. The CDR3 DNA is TGTGCCAGCGCCAATACTCTAGATACAATCGAGCAGTACTTC. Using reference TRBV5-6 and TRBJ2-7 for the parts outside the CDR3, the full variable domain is DAGVTQSPTHLIKTRGQQVTLRCSPKSGHDTVSWYQQALGQGPQFIFQYYEEEERQRGNFPDRFSGHQFPNYSSELNVNALLLGDSALYLCASANTLDTIEQYFGPGTRLTVT.

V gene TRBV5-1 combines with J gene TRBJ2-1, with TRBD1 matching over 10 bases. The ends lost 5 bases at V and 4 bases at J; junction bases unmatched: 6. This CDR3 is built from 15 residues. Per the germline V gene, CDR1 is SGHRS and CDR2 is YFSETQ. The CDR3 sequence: CASRAGTGAYNEQFF. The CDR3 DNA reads TGCGCCAGCAGGGCCGGGACAGGGGCTTACAATGAGCAGTTCTTC.